The rows below give T cell receptor beta chains drawn from one sample of a study of T cells in Graves' hyperthyroidism and ophthalmopathy. In TCRdb, the multiplex PCR reads were re-called with MiXCR into one record per CDR3 protein. The profile shows around 300,000 distinct CDR3 sequences, about an eighth of them singletons. Sequencing input: blood. Receptors were obtained from a woman aged 30 to 39 with Graves' hyperthyroidism that later progressed to Graves' ophthalmopathy. Both conserved end residues are part of each CDR3. The D gene is left open where the match is weak. Clone sizes are given selectively: once, few, many, or a class where the clone is expanded.

d_gene: -; len: 15; v_gene: TRBV7-8; j_gene: TRBJ2-7; abundance: few; CDR3aa: CASTPRGATTYEQYF; CDR3nt: TGTGCCAGCACCCCTCGGGGAGCTACTACCTACGAGCAGTACTTC
d_gene: -; len: 15; v_gene: TRBV20-1; j_gene: TRBJ1-2; abundance: many; CDR3aa: CSARDLGVGVYGYTF; CDR3nt: TGCAGTGCTAGAGATCTCGGGGTGGGAGTTTATGGCTACACCTTC
d_gene: -; len: 13; v_gene: TRBV28; j_gene: TRBJ1-5; abundance: many; CDR3aa: CATRVPGSQPQHF; CDR3nt: TGTGCCACCCGGGTCCCAGGGAGTCAGCCCCAGCATTTT
d_gene: -; len: 14; v_gene: TRBV6-2/TRBV6-3; j_gene: TRBJ2-2; abundance: few; CDR3aa: CASNRGANTGELFF; CDR3nt: TGTGCCAGCAATAGGGGGGCGAACACCGGGGAGCTGTTTTTT
d_gene: TRBD1; len: 15; v_gene: TRBV14; j_gene: TRBJ2-5; abundance: many; CDR3aa: CASSRLDRGVETQYF; CDR3nt: TGTGCCAGCAGCCGGCTGGACAGGGGCGTGGAGACCCAGTACTTC
d_gene: TRBD2; len: 13; v_gene: TRBV27; j_gene: TRBJ2-7; abundance: many; CDR3aa: CASRTSWDYEQYF; CDR3nt: TGTGCCAGCAGGACTAGCTGGGACTACGAGCAGTACTTC
d_gene: TRBD2; len: 17; v_gene: TRBV2; j_gene: TRBJ2-7; abundance: many; CDR3aa: CASSTGTSWHPSYEQYF; CDR3nt: TGTGCCAGCAGTACCGGGACTAGCTGGCATCCCTCCTACGAGCAGTACTTC
d_gene: -; len: 11; v_gene: TRBV6-6; j_gene: TRBJ2-7; abundance: many; CDR3aa: CASSYSDEQYF; CDR3nt: TGTGCCAGCAGTTACTCCGACGAGCAGTACTTC
d_gene: -; len: 17; v_gene: TRBV14; j_gene: TRBJ2-5; abundance: -; CDR3aa: CASSQDTTAYLQETQYF; CDR3nt: TGTGCCAGCAGCCAAGATACGACAGCATACCTTCAAGAGACCCAGTACTTC
d_gene: -; len: 13; v_gene: TRBV11-2; j_gene: TRBJ2-7; abundance: many; CDR3aa: CASSPRPSYEQYF; CDR3nt: TGTGCCAGCAGTCCCCGTCCTTCCTACGAGCAGTACTTC
d_gene: -; len: 14; v_gene: TRBV5-1; j_gene: TRBJ2-6; abundance: few; CDR3aa: CATTPLPGANVLTF; CDR3nt: TGCGCCACCACCCCCCTACCTGGGGCCAACGTCCTGACTTTC
d_gene: TRBD1; len: 13; v_gene: TRBV7-2; j_gene: TRBJ1-1; abundance: many; CDR3aa: CASSLTGQTEAFF; CDR3nt: TGTGCCAGCAGCCTGACGGGACAGACTGAAGCTTTCTTT
d_gene: -; len: 12; v_gene: TRBV14; j_gene: TRBJ2-2; abundance: few; CDR3aa: CASRDLTGELFF; CDR3nt: TGTGCCAGCAGGGATTTGACCGGGGAGCTGTTTTTT
d_gene: -; len: 15; v_gene: TRBV6-1; j_gene: TRBJ2-7; abundance: many; CDR3aa: CASSASGAWGNEQYF; CDR3nt: TGTGCCAGCAGTGCCTCCGGGGCCTGGGGCAACGAGCAGTACTTC
d_gene: -; len: 15; v_gene: TRBV6-2/TRBV6-3; j_gene: TRBJ2-6; abundance: many; CDR3aa: CASSWVGSGANVLTF; CDR3nt: TGTGCCAGCAGTTGGGTTGGGTCTGGGGCCAACGTCCTGACTTTC
d_gene: TRBD1; len: 15; v_gene: TRBV18; j_gene: TRBJ2-5; abundance: -; CDR3aa: CASSPRAGGEETQYF; CDR3nt: TGTGCCAGCTCACCACGGGCAGGGGGCGAGGAGACCCAGTACTTC
d_gene: -; len: 15; v_gene: TRBV11-1; j_gene: TRBJ2-1; abundance: many; CDR3aa: CASSKGTNSYNEQFF; CDR3nt: TGTGCCAGCAGCAAAGGGACCAACTCCTACAATGAGCAGTTCTTC
d_gene: -; len: 13; v_gene: TRBV30; j_gene: TRBJ2-1; abundance: many; CDR3aa: CAWKSSFWNEQFF; CDR3nt: TGTGCCTGGAAGTCTAGCTTCTGGAATGAGCAGTTCTTC
d_gene: -; len: 14; v_gene: TRBV19; j_gene: TRBJ1-1; abundance: many; CDR3aa: CASSTAWENTEAFF; CDR3nt: TGTGCCAGTAGTACCGCCTGGGAGAACACTGAAGCTTTCTTT
d_gene: -; len: 13; v_gene: TRBV7-9; j_gene: TRBJ2-2; abundance: many; CDR3aa: CANQDSNTGELFF; CDR3nt: TGTGCCAACCAAGACTCGAACACCGGGGAGCTGTTTTTT
d_gene: -; len: 14; v_gene: TRBV19; j_gene: TRBJ2-5; abundance: many; CDR3aa: CASSTGRLQETQYF; CDR3nt: TGTGCCAGTAGTACGGGACGGCTGCAAGAGACCCAGTACTTC
d_gene: -; len: 15; v_gene: TRBV5-5; j_gene: TRBJ2-5; abundance: -; CDR3aa: CASSLAPSMSETQYF; CDR3nt: TGTGCCAGCAGCTTGGCGCCTAGTATGTCGGAGACCCAGTACTTC
d_gene: TRBD1; len: 13; v_gene: TRBV20-1; j_gene: TRBJ2-1; abundance: many; CDR3aa: CSARRQGRDEQFF; CDR3nt: TGCAGTGCTCGCCGACAGGGGCGGGATGAGCAGTTCTTC
d_gene: -; len: 12; v_gene: TRBV30; j_gene: TRBJ1-5; abundance: many; CDR3aa: CAWSGAGQPQHF; CDR3nt: TGTGCCTGGAGTGGTGCCGGTCAGCCCCAGCATTTT
d_gene: -; len: 12; v_gene: TRBV19; j_gene: TRBJ2-7; abundance: few; CDR3aa: CASSKKGVEQYF; CDR3nt: TGTGCCAGTAGTAAGAAAGGTGTAGAGCAGTACTTC
d_gene: -; len: 15; v_gene: TRBV7-2; j_gene: TRBJ1-4; abundance: many; CDR3aa: CASSLASGGEEKLFF; CDR3nt: TGTGCCAGCAGCTTAGCGTCGGGGGGCGAGGAAAAACTGTTTTTT
d_gene: TRBD2; len: 15; v_gene: TRBV7-2; j_gene: TRBJ2-3; abundance: -; CDR3aa: CASSISGRSTDAQYF; CDR3nt: TGTGCCAGCAGCATTAGCGGGCGCAGCACAGATGCGCAGTATTTT
d_gene: -; len: 14; v_gene: TRBV27; j_gene: TRBJ2-7; abundance: -; CDR3aa: CASSFIPVGNEQYF; CDR3nt: TGTGCCAGCAGTTTTATTCCAGTAGGAAACGAGCAGTACTTC
d_gene: TRBD1; len: 14; v_gene: TRBV28; j_gene: TRBJ1-5; abundance: many; CDR3aa: CASSPRGRNQPQHF; CDR3nt: TGTGCCAGCAGTCCCAGGGGGCGCAATCAGCCCCAGCATTTT
d_gene: TRBD1; len: 15; v_gene: TRBV11-2; j_gene: TRBJ2-5; abundance: many; CDR3aa: CASSLWTGLGETQYF; CDR3nt: TGTGCCAGCAGCCTTTGGACAGGGTTAGGAGAGACCCAGTACTTC
d_gene: -; len: 11; v_gene: TRBV29-1; j_gene: TRBJ2-2; abundance: -; CDR3aa: CSGIGSGELVF; CDR3nt: TGCAGCGGGATTGGGTCCGGGGAGCTGGTCTTT
d_gene: -; len: 14; v_gene: TRBV29-1; j_gene: TRBJ2-7; abundance: many; CDR3aa: CSVIQATSSYEQYF; CDR3nt: TGCAGCGTTATCCAAGCGACTAGCTCCTACGAGCAGTACTTC
d_gene: -; len: 12; v_gene: TRBV7-2; j_gene: TRBJ2-3; abundance: many; CDR3aa: CASSSPGVTQYF; CDR3nt: TGTGCCAGCAGCTCCCCAGGGGTTACGCAGTATTTT
d_gene: -; len: 15; v_gene: TRBV11-2; j_gene: TRBJ2-1; abundance: many; CDR3aa: CASSLERSGGHEQFF; CDR3nt: TGTGCCAGCAGCTTAGAGCGGTCAGGGGGGCATGAGCAGTTCTTC
d_gene: -; len: 16; v_gene: TRBV4-2; j_gene: TRBJ2-3; abundance: -; CDR3aa: CASSQDKTGLPDTQYF; CDR3nt: TGTGCCAGCAGCCAAGATAAGACAGGACTCCCAGATACGCAGTATTTT
d_gene: TRBD2; len: 18; v_gene: TRBV20-1; j_gene: TRBJ2-3; abundance: -; CDR3aa: CSARRPSGRGAGTDTQYF; CDR3nt: TGCAGTGCTAGACGACCTAGCGGGAGAGGGGCGGGCACAGATACGCAGTATTTT
d_gene: -; len: 16; v_gene: TRBV20-1; j_gene: TRBJ2-2; abundance: many; CDR3aa: CSARDLGPRDTGELFF; CDR3nt: TGCAGTGCTAGAGATTTGGGGCCCCGGGACACCGGGGAGCTGTTTTTT
d_gene: -; len: 15; v_gene: TRBV4-1; j_gene: TRBJ2-1; abundance: -; CDR3aa: CASSPGRRLSGEQFF; CDR3nt: TGCGCCAGCAGCCCAGGCAGGCGGCTCTCGGGCGAGCAGTTCTTC
d_gene: TRBD1; len: 15; v_gene: TRBV18; j_gene: TRBJ2-7; abundance: many; CDR3aa: CASSLHGDSSYEQYF; CDR3nt: TGTGCCAGCTCACTTCACGGGGACAGTTCCTACGAGCAGTACTTC
d_gene: TRBD2; len: 14; v_gene: TRBV10-3; j_gene: TRBJ2-7; abundance: many; CDR3aa: CAISALAGGLEQYF; CDR3nt: TGTGCCATCAGTGCCCTAGCGGGAGGGCTCGAGCAGTACTTC
d_gene: TRBD2; len: 17; v_gene: TRBV29-1; j_gene: TRBJ2-3; abundance: -; CDR3aa: CSVEFPSGRAPPDTQYF; CDR3nt: TGCAGCGTTGAATTTCCTAGCGGGAGGGCTCCGCCAGATACGCAGTATTTT
d_gene: -; len: 16; v_gene: TRBV7-2; j_gene: TRBJ1-6; abundance: many; CDR3aa: CASSGRIVDHSSPLHF; CDR3nt: TGTGCCAGCAGCGGCCGGATTGTGGATCATAGCTCACCCCTCCACTTT
d_gene: -; len: 13; v_gene: TRBV3-2; j_gene: TRBJ2-5; abundance: -; CDR3aa: CASSQPGGETQYF; CDR3nt: TGTGCCAGCAGCCAACCCGGGGGGGAGACCCAGTACTTC
d_gene: -; len: 16; v_gene: TRBV20-1; j_gene: TRBJ2-2; abundance: -; CDR3aa: CSARVPGGAGTGELFF; CDR3nt: TGCAGTGCTAGAGTTCCCGGGGGCGCGGGCACCGGGGAGCTGTTTTTT
d_gene: -; len: 13; v_gene: TRBV27; j_gene: TRBJ2-3; abundance: many; CDR3aa: CASGAFGPDTQYF; CDR3nt: TGTGCCAGCGGCGCGTTTGGCCCAGATACGCAGTATTTT
d_gene: -; len: 12; v_gene: TRBV6-5; j_gene: TRBJ2-3; abundance: -; CDR3aa: CASSYGSDTQYF; CDR3nt: TGTGCCAGCAGTTACGGTTCAGATACGCAGTATTTT
d_gene: -; len: 16; v_gene: TRBV19; j_gene: TRBJ1-4; abundance: -; CDR3aa: CASRRTVLATNEKLFF; CDR3nt: TGTGCCAGTAGGAGGACAGTTCTCGCAACTAACGAAAAACTGTTTTTT
d_gene: -; len: 14; v_gene: TRBV27; j_gene: TRBJ1-5; abundance: many; CDR3aa: CASSFRQGGQPQHF; CDR3nt: TGTGCCAGCAGTTTCAGGCAGGGCGGTCAGCCCCAGCATTTT